This entry lists 24 T cell receptor beta chains sequenced from one sample in a study of blood T cell repertoires in COVID-19. Generated by immunoSEQ multiplex PCR, the TCRdb table keeps only in-frame clones and is missing some. The sample contains 150,000 to 180,000 clones, 70% to 85% of which appear only once. Sequencing input: peripheral blood. The receptors come from a man in his 60s with COVID-19, enrolled during active disease.

The chain links TRBV29-1 to TRBJ1-2, with 8 bases identical to TRBD1. Germline values: CDR1 SQVTM, CDR2 ANQGSEA. CDR3 length equals 13 residues. V shed 6 bases and J 8 bases; nucleotides not matched to a gene: 11. CDR3 nucleotide sequence: TGCAGCGTGTCGTCCGGGACAGGTTTAGGCTACACCTTC. As protein: CSVSSGTGLGYTF. The variable domain in full, with the rest retrieved from reference TRBV29-1 and TRBJ1-2, is SAVISQKPSRDICQRGTSLTIQCQVDSQVTMMFWYRQQPGQSLTLIATANQGSEATYESGFVIDKFPISRPNLTFSTLTVSNMSPEDSSIYLCSVSSGTGLGYTFGSGTRLTVV.

The rearrangement uses TRBV4-3 and TRBJ2-1; D is ambiguous. The V and J ends lost 4 bases and 2 bases respectively, with 18 bases between them. Germline loops: CDR1 LGHNA, CDR2 YSLEER. The CDR3 is made up of 17 amino acids. The CDR3 reads CASSLQDSRFAYNEQFF. The CDR3 DNA reads as TGCGCCAGCAGCCTCCAAGATAGTCGTTTTGCCTACAATGAGCAGTTCTTC.

The gene calls are TRBV7-8 and TRBJ2-7, with TRBD2 identical over 7 bases. This CDR3 spans 14 amino acids. Germline values: CDR1 SGHVS, CDR2 FQNEAQ. Trimming removed 5 bases from V and 6 bases from J; junction bases left unmatched: 10. As DNA, the CDR3 is TGTGCCAGCAGCGTTGCGTCGGGGGGATTCGAGCAGTACTTC. It is translated as CASSVASGGFEQYF.

The CDR3 DNA reads TGCAGCGCCTTGAACACCGGGGAGCTGTTTTTT. It is translated as CSALNTGELFF. The V gene is TRBV29-1, the J gene TRBJ2-2; D unresolved. Germline V gene sequence: CDR1 SQVTM, CDR2 ANQGSEA. The CDR3 spans 11 residues. The V and J ends lost 7 bases and 1 base respectively, with 4 bases between them.

The chain is built from TRBV20-1 and TRBJ2-1; 8 positions match TRBD2. The CDR3 length is 15 residues. Trimming cost V 3 bases and J 6 bases; bases outside gene matches: 10. Germline V lookup: CDR1 DFQATT, CDR2 SNEGSKA (reference sequence). CDR3 DNA sequence: TGCAGTGCTAGTTTACTAGCGGATTTGTCCAATGAGCAGTTCTTC. Protein: CSASLLADLSNEQFF.

The chain recombines TRBV7-2 with TRBJ1-2; TRBD1 aligns across 7 bases. Trimming cost V 4 bases and J 4 bases; bases outside gene matches: 9. CDR1 and CDR2 (germline): SGHTA, FQGNSA. The CDR3 is 15 amino acids. CDR3 sequence reads: CASSSIQGTLYGYTF. The CDR3, as DNA: TGTGCCAGCAGCTCTATACAGGGGACACTCTATGGCTACACCTTC.

V is TRBV9 and J is TRBJ2-2; the D is unclear. The V and J ends lost 5 bases and 2 bases respectively, with 16 bases between them. This CDR3 is 16 amino acids long. The V gene's germline CDR1 is SGDLS and CDR2 YYNGEE. DNA of the CDR3: TGTGCCAGCAGAGATGACAAGGCGTTTAACACCGGGGAGCTGTTTTTT. It yields the protein CASRDDKAFNTGELFF.

The chain recombines TRBV4-3 with TRBJ1-4; no reliable D call. CDR1 is LGHNA and CDR2 is YSLEER in the germline V gene. Trimming removed 0 bases at V and 11 bases at J, with 7 bases between. The length of the CDR3 is 12 residues. The CDR3 region is CASSQDRRKLFF. CDR3 in DNA: TGCGCCAGCAGCCAAGACCGTCGGAAACTGTTTTTT.

The chain employs TRBV9 and TRBJ1-2; no definite D call. The V gene lost 2 bases and the J gene lost 6 bases, with 20 bases spanning the gap. The CDR3 has 16 amino acids. Germline V gene data show CDR1 as SGDLS and CDR2 as YYNGEE. The CDR3 is CASSVLPDPRRDGYTF. The CDR3 bases are TGTGCCAGCAGCGTTCTACCTGACCCGAGGAGAGATGGCTACACCTTC.

The rearrangement joins TRBV19 to TRBJ2-2; TRBD1 might be the D (6 bases). V lost 0 bases to trimming and J lost 3 bases, with 11 bases between them. CDR1 and CDR2 (germline): LNHDA, SQIVND (reference sequence). This CDR3 contains 16 residues. The CDR3 sequence is CASSIDHRADTGELFF. The CDR3, as DNA: TGTGCCAGTAGTATAGACCACAGGGCTGACACCGGGGAGCTGTTTTTT.

This chain joins TRBV6-4 and TRBJ1-6, with a possible D match to TRBD1 (5 bases). The CDR3 runs 12 residues. Trimming removed 6 bases from V and 13 bases from J, with 13 bases in between. Per germline, CDR1 MRHNA and CDR2 SNTAGT. Here the CDR3 DNA reads TGTGCCAGCAGGGAAGCGGGGGGGCCCCTCCACTTT. Encoded protein: CASREAGGPLHF.

The chain is built from TRBV14 and TRBJ2-1, with TRBD1 matching over 7 bases. Germline V gene sequence: CDR1 SGHDN, CDR2 FVKESK. Trimming removed 3 bases from V and 4 bases from J; junction bases left unmatched: 12. This CDR3 is built from 17 residues. The CDR3 DNA reads TGTGCCAGCAGCCACGATGTGGACAGGTGGAAATACAATGAGCAGTTCTTC. This codes for CASSHDVDRWKYNEQFF.

The genes are TRBV6-6 and TRBJ2-1; 7 bases align to TRBD2. Per the germline V gene, CDR1 is MNHNY and CDR2 is SVGAGI (reference sequence). The CDR3 is made up of 15 amino acids. Trimming took 4 bases from V and 12 from J; bases not matched to a gene: 15. CDR3 nucleotides: TGTGCCAGCAGTTTTTCTAGCGGAGCAACCGATGTGCAGTTCTTC. It specifies CASSFSSGATDVQFF.

The V and J genes are TRBV6-5 and TRBJ2-7, with 9 bases fitting TRBD1. The CDR3 contains 14 residues. The V segment lost 6 bases and the J segment 6 bases; nucleotides outside the gene matches: 9. The germline gives CDR1 MNHEY, CDR2 SVGAGI. CDR3 sequence (DNA): TGTGCCAGCAGCCTCGGGACAGGGTGGGGCGAGCAGTACTTC. It is translated as CASSLGTGWGEQYF.

V usage is TRBV19 and J usage is TRBJ1-2, with D unresolved. CDR1 is LNHDA, CDR2 SQIVND, per germline (reference sequence). The CDR3 loop spans 13 amino acids. V was cut by 3 bases and J by 7 bases, with 12 bases left in between. CDR3: CASSISRLRGYTF. The DNA of the CDR3 is TGTGCCAGTAGTATTAGTCGACTGCGTGGCTACACCTTC.

The rearrangement uses TRBV9 and TRBJ1-2; TRBD1 might be the D (6 bases). The V gene lost 2 bases and the J gene lost 2 bases, with 16 bases spanning the gap. CDR3 size: 16 residues. CDR1 SGDLS and CDR2 YYNGEE come from the germline V gene. CDR3 sequence reads: CASSVSRGGGNYGYTF. For the CDR3, the DNA is TGTGCCAGCAGCGTCTCCCGGGGAGGGGGAAACTATGGCTACACCTTC.

This clone is a singleton in its sample. This sequence joins TRBV18 and TRBJ1-1; D gene uncertain. The length of the CDR3 is 15 residues. CDR1 KGHSH and CDR2 LQKENI come from the germline V gene. Trimming took off 6 bases at V and 5 bases at J, with 19 bases between the two ends. CDR3 loop: CASSPSAGLDTEAFF. The DNA of the CDR3 is TGTGCCAGCTCCCCCTCGGCGGGCCTTGATACTGAAGCTTTCTTT.

The chain joins TRBV9 to TRBJ1-1, with a possible D match to TRBD1 (6 bases). The CDR3 is 13 residues long. Per the germline V gene, CDR1 is SGDLS and CDR2 is YYNGEE. V was pared by 3 bases and J by 6 bases, with 12 bases between. The CDR3 here is CASSEQGNSEAFF. Here the CDR3 DNA reads TGTGCCAGCAGCGAGCAGGGGAATTCTGAAGCTTTCTTT.

The genes are TRBV24-1 and TRBJ2-7; 10 bases map to TRBD1. The CDR3 spans 15 residues. The ends lost 3 bases at V and 3 bases at J; junction bases unmatched: 4. In germline, CDR1 is KGHDR, CDR2 SFDVKD. The CDR3 sequence: CATSDPGQGFYEQYF. CDR3 nucleotides: TGTGCCACCAGTGATCCGGGACAGGGGTTCTACGAGCAGTACTTC.

The chain combines TRBV7-3 with TRBJ1-1; TRBD1 aligns across 9 bases. Germline CDR1 is SGHTA and CDR2 is FQGTGA. The CDR3 extends over 14 amino acids. Losses at the gene ends were 4 bases for V and 12 bases for J; bases not matched to a gene: 12. CDR3 in DNA: TGTGCCAGCAGCTCGAATCCCGGGACAGGGACTACTTTCTTT. This codes for CASSSNPGTGTTFF.

The gene calls are TRBV18 and TRBJ1-4; D possibly corresponds to TRBD1 (5 bases). The CDR3 loop spans 17 amino acids. Germline CDR1 KGHSH, CDR2 LQKENI. Trimming left V 1 base short and J 0 bases short, with 12 bases between. This CDR3 reads CASSPRTGLATNEKLFF. The CDR3 DNA reads as TGTGCCAGCTCACCACGTACAGGTCTCGCAACTAATGAAAAACTGTTTTTT.

The table lists this clone with a few counts. The chain couples TRBV30 to TRBJ1-1; D not certain. The V and J ends lost 7 bases and 1 base respectively, with 13 bases between them. CDR1 is GTSNPN and CDR2 is SVGIG in the germline V gene (reference sequence). The CDR3 contains 13 residues. The CDR3 nucleotides read TGTGCCTCCGTCGGTCATACGAACACTGAAGCTTTCTTT. Its protein is CASVGHTNTEAFF.

This sequence joins TRBV30 and TRBJ2-2; D perhaps matches TRBD2 (5 bases). The V and J ends lost 2 bases and 5 bases respectively, with 12 bases between them. Looked up from germline, CDR1 is GTSNPN and CDR2 is SVGIG (reference sequence). The CDR3 has 14 amino acids. Here the CDR3 reads CAWSRDYETGELFF. In DNA form, the CDR3 reads TGTGCCTGGAGTAGAGACTACGAAACCGGGGAGCTGTTTTTT.

On this clone itself: Other DNA variants within this sample encode the same CDR3. The gene calls are TRBV7-2 and TRBJ1-5; TRBD1 matches at 7 bases. This CDR3 is built from 15 residues. Germline V gene sequence: CDR1 SGHTA, CDR2 FQGNSA. Trimming took 1 base from V and 4 from J; bases not matched to a gene: 4. CDR3 DNA: TGTGCCAGCAGCTTAGTAAGGGACAGTAATCAGCCCCAGCATTTT. It is translated as CASSLVRDSNQPQHF.